This T cell receptor (beta chain) appears in the sequencing data of a study of graft-versus-host responses after intestinal transplantation. About the research overall: Each recipient received a multivisceral, liver-intestinal, or isolated intestinal graft.

On this clone itself: Its specificity is unknown.

Study findings and constraints: Peak GvH clone levels in circulation were associated with early post-transplant HvG declines.

The method was immunoSEQ multiplex PCR; TCRdb's version includes in-frame clones alone and lacks a portion of them. The sample shows about 89,000 clones, about 93% of them seen only once. The CDR3 runs to 17 residues. Germline V gene lookup returns CDR1 SNHLY and CDR2 FYNNEI. Trimming took off 2 bases at V and 0 bases at J, with 14 bases between the two ends. The chain uses TRBV2 and TRBJ1-5; D uncertain. This TCR came from a human donor who received an intestinal transplant. The sequences come from unstimulated CD8+ T cells sorted from spleen or lymph node cells, collected before intestinal transplant. The CDR3 DNA reads TGTGCCAGCAGTGAAATCGGGTACTCAGATAGCAATCAGCCCCAGCATTTT. This gives the protein CASSEIGYSDSNQPQHF.